This record looks at one T cell receptor beta chain sequence and its context. Its antigen is undetermined. This sample was taken from a study of early T cells in non-severe SARS-CoV-2 infection. Study-level background: The study sequenced bulk RNA from unsorted whole blood, with chains unpaired. Notes on the study in general: Matching with VDJdb favored anti-spike CD8 responses (missing private and CD4 specificities).

V lost 5 bases and J lost 8; bases outside the gene matches: 15. Looked up from germline, CDR1 is MNHNS and CDR2 is SASEGT. The CDR3 runs to 17 residues. Individual cDNA molecules were tagged with unique molecular identifiers, the study reported. TCRdb re-called the 5' RACE reads through MiXCR, storing one row per CDR3 protein. Of about 77,000 distinct CDR3 sequences in the sample, 8.5% to 10% were seen once. The rearrangement joins TRBV6-1 to TRBJ2-1; 10 nucleotides agree with TRBD2. The specimen sequenced was whole blood. The origin of this receptor is an adult who was a healthcare worker with PCR-confirmed SARS-CoV-2 infection or an uninfected control (not recorded which). This chain's CDR3 is CASSITSGKGWVYEQFF. The CDR3 DNA follows: TGTGCCAGCAGTATTACTAGCGGGAAAGGGTGGGTTTATGAGCAGTTCTTC.